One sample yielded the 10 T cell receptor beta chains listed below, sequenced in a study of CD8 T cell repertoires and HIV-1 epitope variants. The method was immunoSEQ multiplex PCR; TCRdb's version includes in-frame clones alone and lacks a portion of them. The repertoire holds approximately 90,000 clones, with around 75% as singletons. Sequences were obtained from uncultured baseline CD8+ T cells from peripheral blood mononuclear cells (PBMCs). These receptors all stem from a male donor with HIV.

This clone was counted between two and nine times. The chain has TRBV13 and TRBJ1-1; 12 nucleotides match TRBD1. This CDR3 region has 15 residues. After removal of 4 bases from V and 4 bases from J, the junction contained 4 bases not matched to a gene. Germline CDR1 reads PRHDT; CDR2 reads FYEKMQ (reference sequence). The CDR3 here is CASSYGTGGGTEAFF. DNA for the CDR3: TGTGCCAGCAGCTACGGGACAGGGGGCGGCACTGAAGCTTTCTTT.

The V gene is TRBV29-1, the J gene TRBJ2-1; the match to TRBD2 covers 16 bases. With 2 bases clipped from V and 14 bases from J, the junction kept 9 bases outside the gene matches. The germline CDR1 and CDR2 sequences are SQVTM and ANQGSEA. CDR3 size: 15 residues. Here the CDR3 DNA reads TGCAGCGTTGAAAGGGGGACGGGACTAGCGGGAGGGAAGTTCTTC. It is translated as CSVERGTGLAGGKFF.

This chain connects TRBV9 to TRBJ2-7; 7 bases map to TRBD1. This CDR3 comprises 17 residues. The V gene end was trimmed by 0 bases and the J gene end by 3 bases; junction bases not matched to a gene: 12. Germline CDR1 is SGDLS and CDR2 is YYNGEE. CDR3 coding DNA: TGTGCCAGCAGCGTAGGGGTTAGGGGGACAGCTTACTACGAGCAGTACTTC. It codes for CASSVGVRGTAYYEQYF.

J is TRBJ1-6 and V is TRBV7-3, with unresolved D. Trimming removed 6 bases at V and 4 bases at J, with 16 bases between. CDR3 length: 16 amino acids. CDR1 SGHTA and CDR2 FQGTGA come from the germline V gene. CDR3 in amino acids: CASSQDGLVYNSPLHF. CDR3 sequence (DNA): TGTGCCAGCAGTCAAGACGGGTTGGTTTATAATTCACCCCTCCACTTT.

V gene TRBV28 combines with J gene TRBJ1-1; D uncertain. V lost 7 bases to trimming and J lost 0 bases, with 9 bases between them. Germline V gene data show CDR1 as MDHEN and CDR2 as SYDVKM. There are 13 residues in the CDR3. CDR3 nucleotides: TGTGCCAGCAATCGGGAGATGAACACTGAAGCTTTCTTT. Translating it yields CASNREMNTEAFF.

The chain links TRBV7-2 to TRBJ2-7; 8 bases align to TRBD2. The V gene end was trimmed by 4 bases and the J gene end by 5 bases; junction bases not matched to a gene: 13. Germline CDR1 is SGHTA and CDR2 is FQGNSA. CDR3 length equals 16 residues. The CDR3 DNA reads TGTGCCAGCAGCTCCCTCGGGGGGGGAGGTTACGACGAGCAGTACTTC. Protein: CASSSLGGGGYDEQYF.

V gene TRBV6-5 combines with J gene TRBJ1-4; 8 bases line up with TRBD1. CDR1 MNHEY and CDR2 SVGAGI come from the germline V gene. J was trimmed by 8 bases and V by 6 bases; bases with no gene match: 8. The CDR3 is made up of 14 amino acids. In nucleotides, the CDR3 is TGTGCCAGCAGCAGTGACAGGGGAAGGGAAAAACTGTTTTTT. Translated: CASSSDRGREKLFF.

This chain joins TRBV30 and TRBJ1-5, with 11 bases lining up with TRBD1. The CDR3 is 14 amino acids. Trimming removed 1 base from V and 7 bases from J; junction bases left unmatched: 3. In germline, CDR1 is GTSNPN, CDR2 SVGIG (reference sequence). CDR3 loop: CAWSAGTGGQPQHF. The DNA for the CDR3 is TGTGCCTGGAGTGCCGGGACAGGGGGACAGCCCCAGCATTTT.

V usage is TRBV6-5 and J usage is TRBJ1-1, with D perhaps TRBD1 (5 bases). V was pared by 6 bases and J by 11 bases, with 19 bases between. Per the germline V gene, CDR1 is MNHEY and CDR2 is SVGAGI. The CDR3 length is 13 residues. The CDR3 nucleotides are TGTGCCAGCAGCCAAGGACAACTCCTGAGTGCTTTCTTT. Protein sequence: CASSQGQLLSAFF.

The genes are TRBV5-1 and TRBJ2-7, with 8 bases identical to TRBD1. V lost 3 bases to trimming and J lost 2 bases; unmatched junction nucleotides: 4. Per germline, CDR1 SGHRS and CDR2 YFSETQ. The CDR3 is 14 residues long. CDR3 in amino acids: CASSSSTGAYEQYF. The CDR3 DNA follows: TGCGCCAGCAGCTCTTCGACAGGGGCCTACGAGCAGTACTTC.